This is a list of T cell receptor beta chains from one sample in a study of identifying expanded T cells in peripheral blood. Only in-frame clones appear in the TCRdb table, and some are missing; sequencing was by immunoSEQ multiplex PCR. The sample carries under 100,000 clones, 70% to 90% recorded once. The sequencing input was blood. These receptors were collected from a person aged 18 to 75 in good health. The CDR3 runs from the conserved cysteine through the conserved F or W. The D gene is left open where the match is weak. The size field is filled for only some rows; it gives once, few, many or a size class.

length,V,size,D,J,CDR3,DNA
14,TRBV5-1,once,.,TRBJ2-7,CASSFNLDLGWQYF,TGCGCCAGCAGCTTTAACTTGGACCTGGGATGGCAGTACTTC
13,TRBV29-1,once,TRBD1,TRBJ1-1,CSALAGGWTEAFF,TGCAGCGCCTTGGCAGGGGGCTGGACTGAAGCTTTCTTT
15,TRBV6-6,.,TRBD1,TRBJ1-4,CASSSRGQGVEKLFF,TGTGCCAGCAGTTCTCGTGGACAGGGCGTAGAAAAACTGTTTTTT
15,TRBV6-1,.,.,TRBJ1-6,CASSAGHTYNSPLHF,TGTGCCAGCAGTGCGGGACACACCTATAATTCACCCCTCCACTTT
12,TRBV6-5,once,.,TRBJ2-1,CASSSVYNEQFF,TGTGCCAGCAGCTCTGTCTACAATGAGCAGTTCTTC
13,TRBV6-5,.,.,TRBJ2-2,CASSEGDTGELFF,TGTGCCAGCAGTGAAGGGGACACCGGGGAGCTGTTTTTT
15,TRBV6-5,.,.,TRBJ1-2,CASSPSRVTAYGYTF,TGTGCCAGCAGTCCCTCTAGAGTTACAGCCTATGGCTACACCTTC
13,TRBV10-3,.,.,TRBJ1-2,CAIRDRLGYGYTF,TGTGCCATCAGGGACAGACTTGGATATGGCTACACCTTC
17,TRBV11-2,.,TRBD1,TRBJ2-2,CASSLRGPGQLSGELFF,TGTGCCAGCAGCTTAAGGGGCCCGGGACAGCTAAGCGGGGAGCTGTTTTTT
14,TRBV7-9,.,.,TRBJ1-1,CASSLANLGPEAFF,TGTGCCAGCAGCTTAGCAAACCTGGGCCCTGAAGCTTTCTTT
15,TRBV11-2,.,.,TRBJ1-1,CASSLAQGHGTEAFF,TGTGCCAGCAGCTTAGCGCAGGGGCATGGCACTGAAGCTTTCTTT
12,TRBV28,.,.,TRBJ1-5,CASSSNRASQHF,TGTGCCAGCAGTTCGAACCGGGCCTCCCAGCATTTT
15,TRBV19,few,TRBD1,TRBJ1-6,CASSLRDSPNSPLHF,TGTGCCAGTAGTCTGCGGGACAGCCCTAATTCACCCCTCCACTTT
13,TRBV5-4,.,.,TRBJ1-3,CASSLWSGNTIYF,TGTGCCAGCAGCCTGTGGTCTGGAAACACCATATATTTT
14,TRBV4-3,.,TRBD1,TRBJ1-2,CASSQMTGLGGYTF,TGCGCCAGCAGCCAGATGACAGGGTTGGGCGGCTACACCTTC
13,TRBV21-1,.,.,TRBJ2-5,CASSVDRGETQYF,TGTGCCAGCAGCGTGGACAGGGGAGAGACCCAGTACTTC
14,TRBV2,.,.,TRBJ2-1,CAILLSKGRNEQFF,TGTGCCATCTTACTATCCAAGGGCAGGAATGAGCAGTTCTTC
15,TRBV5-5,.,TRBD1,TRBJ1-5,CASSWTGASNQPQHF,TGTGCCAGCAGCTGGACAGGGGCCAGCAATCAGCCCCAGCATTTT
14,TRBV13,.,.,TRBJ1-3,CASSQEAALGTIYF,TGTGCCAGCAGCCAAGAGGCAGCTTTGGGCACCATATATTTT
13,TRBV5-8,.,.,TRBJ2-1,CASSLWSANEQFF,TGTGCCAGCAGCTTGTGGTCGGCTAATGAGCAGTTCTTC
18,TRBV5-1,.,.,TRBJ2-2,CASSWRLGHLNNTGELFF,TGCGCCAGCAGCTGGCGGTTGGGACACCTAAACAACACCGGGGAGCTGTTTTTT
10,TRBV29-1,few,.,TRBJ1-1,CSVRNTEAFF,TGCAGCGTCAGGAACACTGAAGCTTTCTTT
12,TRBV7-8,.,.,TRBJ1-1,CASSSRRTEAFF,TGTGCCAGCAGCTCAAGACGGACTGAAGCTTTCTTT
13,TRBV30,.,.,TRBJ1-1,CAWSGQPNTEAFF,TGTGCCTGGAGCGGACAGCCGAACACTGAAGCTTTCTTT
17,TRBV12-5,few,.,TRBJ1-2,CASGLISLSGLVSGYTF,TGTGCTAGTGGTTTAATTTCTTTGAGCGGCCTGGTTAGCGGCTACACCTTC
16,TRBV9,.,TRBD1,TRBJ2-7,CASSVGVGTGVYEQYF,TGTGCCAGCAGCGTAGGAGTAGGGACAGGGGTCTACGAGCAGTACTTC
15,TRBV11-3,few,.,TRBJ2-7,CASSPGGRDSYEQYF,TGTGCCAGCAGCCCCGGCGGCAGGGATTCCTACGAGCAGTACTTC
13,TRBV6-6,.,.,TRBJ1-6,CASSSTPGTPLHF,TGTGCCAGCAGTTCGACACCAGGGACACCCCTCCACTTT
14,TRBV7-3,.,.,TRBJ1-1,CASSSQGGYTEAFF,TGTGCCAGCAGCTCACAGGGAGGGTACACTGAAGCTTTCTTT
11,TRBV6-1,.,.,TRBJ2-1,CATDRYNEQFF,TGTGCCACCGACAGGTACAATGAGCAGTTCTTC
11,TRBV30,.,.,TRBJ1-2,CAWSFIHGYTF,TGTGCCTGGAGTTTTATTCATGGCTACACCTTC
14,TRBV6-1,.,.,TRBJ1-5,CASRTSYSNQPQHF,TGTGCCAGCAGAACTTCCTATAGCAATCAGCCCCAGCATTTT
15,TRBV5-1,.,TRBD2,TRBJ2-2,CASSSGTTSTGELFF,TGCGCCAGCAGTTCCGGGACTACTAGTACCGGGGAGCTGTTTTTT
15,TRBV27,once,.,TRBJ1-2,CASSLSVEGYYGYTF,TGTGCCAGCAGTTTATCGGTGGAAGGTTACTATGGCTACACCTTC
13,TRBV19,once,.,TRBJ1-1,CASRVSTVGEAFF,TGTGCCAGTAGAGTTTCGACCGTGGGTGAAGCTTTCTTT
14,TRBV30,.,.,TRBJ1-3,CAWIPGVHSNTIYF,TGTGCCTGGATCCCAGGGGTTCACTCAAACACCATATATTTT
15,TRBV27,few,TRBD1,TRBJ2-1,CASKSAKDRYNEQFF,TGTGCCAGCAAATCGGCGAAGGACAGGTACAATGAGCAGTTCTTC
13,TRBV7-2,.,.,TRBJ1-5,CASSLDPNQPQHF,TGTGCCAGCAGCTTAGACCCTAATCAGCCCCAGCATTTT
15,TRBV18,.,.,TRBJ1-1,CASSPEFGGPTEAFF,TGTGCCAGCTCACCAGAGTTTGGGGGACCCACTGAAGCTTTCTTT
12,TRBV30,.,.,TRBJ2-7,CAWSEVSYEQYF,TGTGCCTGGAGTGAGGTTTCTTACGAGCAGTACTTC
15,TRBV10-3,.,.,TRBJ1-3,CAISEEGLAGNTIYF,TGTGCCATCAGTGAGGAGGGGTTAGCGGGAAACACCATATATTTT
12,TRBV9,.,.,TRBJ1-6,CASSVEASPLHF,TGTGCCAGCAGCGTAGAGGCTTCACCCCTCCACTTT
13,TRBV29-1,.,.,TRBJ1-1,CSVAFLRNTEAFF,TGCAGCGTTGCGTTCCTTAGGAACACTGAAGCTTTCTTT
13,TRBV5-8,few,.,TRBJ1-5,CASSFADYQPQHF,TGTGCCAGCAGCTTTGCGGATTATCAGCCCCAGCATTTT
14,TRBV7-7,.,.,TRBJ2-5,CASSFTGYQETQYF,TGTGCCAGCAGCTTCACGGGCTACCAAGAGACCCAGTACTTC
15,TRBV27,.,.,TRBJ2-3,CASRHRVSSTDTQYF,TGTGCCAGCAGACACAGGGTTTCTAGCACAGATACGCAGTATTTT
15,TRBV30,.,.,TRBJ1-3,CAWTPLNVAGNTIYF,TGTGCCTGGACCCCATTGAACGTCGCTGGAAACACCATATATTTT
14,TRBV7-2,.,TRBD2,TRBJ2-1,CASSAGGLAYEQFF,TGTGCCAGCAGCGCCGGTGGACTAGCTTATGAGCAGTTCTTC
16,TRBV28,.,.,TRBJ1-4,CASSLSGTGTNEKLFF,TGTGCCAGCAGTTTATCAGGGACTGGGACTAATGAAAAACTGTTTTTT
14,TRBV2,.,TRBD1,TRBJ1-2,CASSGQGVGYGYTF,TGTGCCAGCAGTGGACAGGGTGTAGGGTATGGCTACACCTTC
12,TRBV9,.,.,TRBJ1-2,CASETATYGYTF,TGTGCCAGCGAGACAGCCACCTATGGCTACACCTTC
16,TRBV6-1,.,.,TRBJ2-1,CASSELLPGLGTEQFF,TGTGCCAGCAGTGAACTACTACCTGGTCTGGGAACTGAGCAGTTCTTC
13,TRBV6-5,.,.,TRBJ1-6,CASSFGRDSPLHF,TGTGCCAGCAGCTTCGGGCGAGATTCACCCCTCCACTTT
15,TRBV30,.,.,TRBJ1-1,CAWKAGLGSDTEAFF,TGTGCCTGGAAGGCGGGTTTGGGATCGGACACTGAAGCTTTCTTT